Listed here is a single T cell receptor (beta chain). The antigen is unknown. In germline, CDR1 is WSHSY, CDR2 SAAADI. The CDR3 extends over 14 amino acids. Deletions cut 8 bases from V and 0 bases from J, with 11 bases between. The source of the sample is a study of cytomegalovirus exposure and HLA in healthy donors. 13 Jbeta primers and 60 Vbeta primers were used for the PCR. TCRdb's table, derived via immunoSEQ multiplex PCR, lists solely in-frame clones and lacks some. This repertoire includes under 200,000 clones. The study, taken as a whole, reports: Researchers catalogued approximately 170 TCR beta chains as cytomegalovirus-associated. When a later analysis compared HLA-associated TCR beta chains with equally common others, the HLA-associated chains turned out to be more clonally expanded and to have lower generation probabilities. In a later analysis, the majority of CMV-associated beta chains seemingly showed HLA restriction.

This sequence originates from a man younger than 45 in good health and CMV-seronegative. Sequenced material: PBMCs. The genes are TRBV10-2 and TRBJ1-5; D might be TRBD1 (6 bases). The CDR3 bases are TGCGCCAGCGCTCCAGGGGTTAGCAATCAGCCCCAGCATTTT. It encodes CASAPGVSNQPQHF.